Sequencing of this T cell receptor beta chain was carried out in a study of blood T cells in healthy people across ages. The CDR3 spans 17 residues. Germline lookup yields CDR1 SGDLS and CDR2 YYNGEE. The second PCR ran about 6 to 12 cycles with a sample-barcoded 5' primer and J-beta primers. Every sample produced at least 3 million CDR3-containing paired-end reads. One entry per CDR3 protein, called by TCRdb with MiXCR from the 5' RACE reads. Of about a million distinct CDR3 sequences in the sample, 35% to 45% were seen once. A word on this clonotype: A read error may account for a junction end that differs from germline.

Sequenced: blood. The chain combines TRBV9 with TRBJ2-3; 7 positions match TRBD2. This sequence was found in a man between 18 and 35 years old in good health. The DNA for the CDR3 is TGTGCCAGCAGCGTAGCCCCCTCTGGGGGGGTGACAGATATGCAGTATTTT. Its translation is CASSVAPSGGVTDMQYF.